The text below deals with one T cell receptor (beta chain). No antigen is known for it. The sample is drawn from a study of cytomegalovirus exposure and HLA in healthy donors. Profiling relied on immunoSEQ multiplex PCR, and the TCRdb table lists in-frame clones only, not all of them. Among some 340,000 clones listed, roughly 90% were seen once. There are 16 residues in the CDR3. V trimming: 7 bases; J trimming: 0 bases; junction bases outside the gene matches: 7. CDR1 and CDR2 from the germline V gene are SGHVS and FQNEAQ. Study-level results: Some public TCRs appeared in many individuals, while most sequences were rare. Overall, approximately 150 TCR beta chains were annotated as cytomegalovirus-associated.

The sequence was obtained from a woman aged 25 to 39 in good health and CMV-seropositive. The sequenced sample consisted of PBMCs. V usage is TRBV7-8 and J usage is TRBJ2-7; 12 positions match TRBD1. As DNA, the CDR3 is TGTGCCAGCACCCGGCCGGGACAGGGGGCCTCCTACGAGCAGTACTTC. Protein: CASTRPGQGASYEQYF.